The rows below give T cell receptor beta chains drawn from one sample of a study of CD8 T cells in ankylosing spondylitis. MiXCR, applied by TCRdb to the 5' RACE reads, yields one record per CDR3 protein. The data contain some 140,000 distinct CDR3 sequences, 7% to 8% of them singletons. The source material was blood, either unsorted or a sorted T cell fraction (not recorded which). These receptors were collected from a female donor with ankylosing spondylitis or in good health (not recorded which). The CDR3 runs from the conserved cysteine through the conserved F or W. A D gene is named only where the DNA matches it firmly. Expanded clones are given a class, and other clones once, few, many or no size at all.

clone size	D gene	V gene	J gene	CDR3 protein	CDR3 DNA
many	NA	TRBV20-1	TRBJ1-2	CSASADMTNYGYTF	TGCAGTGCTTCGGCCGATATGACTAACTATGGCTACACCTTC
many	NA	TRBV5-6	TRBJ2-3	CASSQLVQGRKDTQYF	TGTGCCAGCAGCCAACTGGTCCAGGGAAGGAAAGATACGCAGTATTTT
many	NA	TRBV9	TRBJ2-7	CASSVVADAYEQYF	TGTGCCAGCAGCGTTGTGGCAGACGCCTACGAGCAGTACTTC
many	TRBD1	TRBV12-3/TRBV12-4	TRBJ1-1	CASRHTGGGYTEAFF	TGTGCCAGCAGGCACACAGGGGGCGGGTACACTGAAGCTTTCTTT
many	NA	TRBV12-3/TRBV12-4	TRBJ2-7	CASSRENEQYF	TGTGCCAGCAGCCGAGAGAATGAGCAGTACTTC
NA	NA	TRBV10-3	TRBJ2-2	CAISEEEGGTGELFF	TGTGCCATCAGTGAGGAGGAGGGAGGCACCGGGGAGCTGTTTTTT
once	TRBD1	TRBV7-2	TRBJ2-1	CASSPGQIYNEQFF	TGTGCCAGCAGCCCGGGACAGATTTACAATGAGCAGTTCTTC
NA	TRBD1	TRBV20-1	TRBJ1-1	CSASDRVTEAFF	TGCAGTGCTTCGGACAGGGTGACTGAAGCTTTCTTT
few	TRBD1	TRBV5-1	TRBJ1-2	CASSPTRDRDVLRDGYTF	TGCGCCAGCAGCCCAACCCGGGACAGGGACGTTCTAAGGGATGGCTACACCTTC
many	TRBD1	TRBV9	TRBJ1-6	CASSVGGTEPYFSPLHF	TGTGCCAGCAGCGTAGGGGGGACAGAACCATATTTTTCACCCCTCCACTTT
NA	TRBD1	TRBV4-1	TRBJ2-6	CASSMPRQGLSGASVLTF	TGCGCCAGCAGCATGCCACGACAGGGCCTCTCCGGGGCCAGCGTCCTGACTTTC
many	TRBD1	TRBV5-1	TRBJ2-7	CASSWGQSYEQYF	TGCGCCAGCAGTTGGGGACAGTCCTACGAGCAGTACTTC
many	TRBD1	TRBV28	TRBJ1-2	CASTPDRVSGYTF	TGTGCCAGCACCCCGGACAGGGTCAGCGGCTACACCTTC
many	NA	TRBV14	TRBJ1-1	CASSQDGRGPLRRTEAFF	TGTGCCAGCAGCCAAGACGGTCGGGGGCCGTTGAGGAGGACTGAAGCTTTCTTT
many	NA	TRBV12-3/TRBV12-4	TRBJ1-5	CASSFGSRSQHF	TGTGCCAGCAGTTTCGGTTCCCGTTCCCAGCATTTT
many	TRBD1	TRBV20-1	TRBJ2-7	CSAFRGTGDYEQYF	TGCAGTGCTTTTAGAGGGACAGGGGACTACGAGCAGTACTTC
NA	NA	TRBV13	TRBJ1-1	CASIPPWDGTEAFF	TGTGCCAGTATCCCCCCCTGGGATGGCACTGAAGCTTTCTTT
many	NA	TRBV7-2	TRBJ2-1	CASSILRMSSYNEQFF	TGTGCCAGCAGCATCCTTCGGATGAGCTCCTACAATGAGCAGTTCTTC
many	NA	TRBV13	TRBJ1-3	CASSLGGIYSGNTIYF	TGTGCCAGCAGCTTAGGGGGCATCTACTCTGGAAACACCATATATTTT
NA	NA	TRBV21-1	TRBJ1-3	CASSKANRGLQETAGNTIYF	TGTGCCAGCAGCAAGGCGAACAGGGGGCTCCAAGAAACTGCTGGAAACACCATATATTTT
many	NA	TRBV7-3	TRBJ2-3	CASSTSASTDTQYF	TGTGCCAGCAGCACCAGTGCTAGCACAGATACGCAGTATTTT
many	TRBD2	TRBV28	TRBJ2-1	CASSASGGAGNEQFF	TGTGCCAGCAGTGCCTCCGGGGGGGCAGGTAATGAGCAGTTCTTC
many	NA	TRBV6-1	TRBJ2-7	CASSEVGRRSSYEQYF	TGTGCCAGCAGTGAAGTCGGGCGCCGTAGCTCCTACGAGCAGTACTTC
NA	NA	TRBV20-1	TRBJ1-1	CSARQGIVTEAFF	TGCAGTGCTAGACAGGGGATTGTTACTGAAGCTTTCTTT
many	NA	TRBV20-1	TRBJ1-1	CSARPARGENTEAFF	TGCAGTGCTAGACCCGCGCGGGGAGAGAACACTGAAGCTTTCTTT
many	TRBD1	TRBV6-5	TRBJ1-6	CASSYGRGLKFSPLHF	TGTGCCAGCAGTTACGGCAGGGGGCTTAAGTTTTCACCCCTCCACTTT
NA	NA	TRBV18	TRBJ1-6	CASSQIQTHNSPLHF	TGTGCCAGCTCACAGATTCAGACCCATAATTCACCCCTCCACTTT
many	NA	TRBV12-3/TRBV12-4	TRBJ1-5	CASSLKGNQPQHF	TGTGCCAGCAGTTTAAAGGGGAATCAGCCCCAGCATTTT
many	NA	TRBV5-1	TRBJ2-7	CASSLAGGVDEQYF	TGCGCCAGCAGCTTGGCCGGAGGTGTGGACGAGCAGTACTTC
few	TRBD2	TRBV5-1	TRBJ2-5	CASSVSGGSETQYF	TGCGCCAGCAGCGTTAGCGGGGGGTCAGAGACCCAGTACTTC
many	NA	TRBV6-2/TRBV6-3	TRBJ2-3	CASSYPMRLPDTQYF	TGTGCCAGCAGTTACCCCATGAGACTTCCAGATACGCAGTATTTT
many	TRBD1	TRBV12-3/TRBV12-4	TRBJ1-4	CASSSTGGGEKLFF	TGTGCCAGCAGTTCGACAGGGGGTGGCGAAAAACTGTTTTTT
many	NA	TRBV20-1	TRBJ1-2	CSASPGTNYGYTF	TGCAGTGCTAGTCCAGGGACGAACTATGGCTACACCTTC
many	TRBD2	TRBV5-1	TRBJ2-3	CASSLELAGTDTQYF	TGCGCCAGCAGCTTGGAACTAGCGGGGACAGATACGCAGTATTTT
many	TRBD2	TRBV6-5	TRBJ2-2	CASKGLGNTGELFF	TGTGCCAGCAAGGGACTAGGAAACACCGGGGAGCTGTTTTTT
many	NA	TRBV19	TRBJ2-4	CASSPRRDGAKNIQYF	TGTGCCAGTAGTCCCAGGAGGGACGGAGCCAAAAACATTCAGTACTTC
many	NA	TRBV7-6	TRBJ2-3	CASSGTPGDTQYF	TGTGCCAGCAGCGGGACCCCCGGGGATACGCAGTATTTT
many	TRBD1	TRBV5-6	TRBJ1-2	CASSLGRGQKFYGYTF	TGTGCCAGCAGCTTGGGTAGGGGACAGAAATTCTATGGCTACACCTTC
many	NA	TRBV6-1	TRBJ1-1	CASSERRGSEAFF	TGTGCCAGCAGTGAACGGCGCGGATCAGAAGCTTTCTTT
many	NA	TRBV24-1	TRBJ2-1	CATSDPSAAYNEQFF	TGTGCCACCAGTGATCCCTCCGCGGCCTACAATGAGCAGTTCTTC
many	TRBD1	TRBV20-1	TRBJ1-2	CSARASDRSGYTF	TGCAGTGCTAGAGCATCGGACAGGTCCGGCTACACCTTC
many	NA	TRBV20-1	TRBJ2-3	CSAPPDSQGPDTQYF	TGCAGTGCTCCGCCCGATAGTCAGGGCCCAGATACGCAGTATTTT
many	TRBD1	TRBV28	TRBJ1-5	CASSLSQGGLPQHF	TGTGCCAGCAGTTTATCCCAGGGGGGTTTGCCCCAGCATTTT
NA	TRBD2	TRBV7-2	TRBJ2-7	CASSSTSGGNYEQYF	TGTGCCAGCAGCTCTACTAGCGGGGGGAATTACGAGCAGTACTTC
NA	TRBD1	TRBV7-2	TRBJ2-1	CASSLGPGGNEQFF	TGTGCCAGCAGCTTGGGCCCAGGGGGCAATGAGCAGTTCTTC
many	NA	TRBV7-9	TRBJ1-3	CASSEPLRAGNTIYF	TGTGCCAGCAGCGAACCGCTGAGGGCTGGAAACACCATATATTTT
many	NA	TRBV18	TRBJ1-1	CASSPGSNTEAFF	TGTGCCAGCTCTCCCGGGTCGAACACTGAAGCTTTCTTT
many	TRBD2	TRBV27	TRBJ2-7	CASSSLAGGWRGWPYEQYF	TGTGCCAGCAGTAGCCTAGCGGGCGGATGGCGGGGGTGGCCCTACGAGCAGTACTTC
NA	TRBD1	TRBV30	TRBJ1-2	CAWKIRDRPYGYTF	TGTGCCTGGAAGATAAGGGACAGGCCCTATGGCTACACCTTC
many	NA	TRBV21-1	TRBJ2-1	CASSKGGGYNEQFF	TGTGCCAGCAGCAAAGGAGGGGGCTACAATGAGCAGTTCTTC
many	NA	TRBV5-4	TRBJ2-3	CASSLVGFADTQYF	TGTGCCAGCAGCTTGGTAGGGTTCGCAGATACGCAGTATTTT
many	NA	TRBV24-1	TRBJ2-5	CATSEELETQYF	TGTGCCACCAGTGAGGAATTGGAGACCCAGTACTTC
many	TRBD1	TRBV14	TRBJ1-6	CASSPRDRANNSPLHF	TGTGCCAGCAGCCCCCGGGACAGGGCAAATAATTCACCCCTCCACTTT
many	NA	TRBV5-1	TRBJ1-1	CASSLDRVGASPTEAFF	TGCGCCAGCAGCTTGGATCGTGTAGGGGCCTCCCCGACTGAAGCTTTCTTT
many	NA	TRBV20-1	TRBJ1-2	CSAATLQQGPVSANGYTF	TGCAGTGCTGCTACGTTACAACAAGGCCCAGTGTCGGCGAATGGCTACACCTTC